Each of the 32 T cell receptor beta chains below was sequenced from the same sample in a study of CD8 T cells in Susac syndrome. It was with random hexamers that roughly 0.45 to 1 ug RNA was reverse transcribed. TCRdb used MiXCR to reprocess the immunoSEQ multiplex PCR reads, holding one entry per CDR3 protein. The sample gives under 300,000 distinct CDR3 sequences, less than 96% of which show up once; about 0.094% is in the top ten. Sequenced sample: CD4+ T cells from PBMCs. These TCRs come from a human donor with Susac syndrome.

This chain joins TRBV3-1 and TRBJ2-1; perhaps D is TRBD1 or TRBD2 (5 bases each). The germline CDR1 and CDR2 sequences are LGHDT and YNNKEL (reference sequence). Trimming cost V 2 bases and J 7 bases, with 18 bases left between them. The CDR3 contains 16 residues. Written as DNA, the CDR3 is TGTGCCAGCAGCCAATCCTTTGGGACGAACTCGAATGAGCAGTTCTTC. This gives the protein CASSQSFGTNSNEQFF.

CDR3 residues: CSTPGAVEKLFF. CDR3 in DNA: TGCAGTACTCCTGGGGCAGTGGAAAAACTGTTTTTT. V usage is TRBV20-1 and J usage is TRBJ1-4, with TRBD1 as a possible D gene (5 bases). V shed 8 bases and J shed 8 bases, with 15 bases lying between them. CDR3 length: 12 residues. CDR1 is DFQATT, CDR2 SNEGSKA, per germline (reference sequence).

Regarding this clonotype: Relative to the germline gene, one junction end is altered; a read error may explain this. The chain joins TRBV6-5 to TRBJ2-5, with 11 bases aligning to TRBD2. This CDR3 has 17 amino acids. The germline CDR1 and CDR2 sequences are MNHEY and SVGAGI. CDR3 sequence reads: CASSSRLAGFPYNTRYF. The CDR3 DNA reads TGTGCCAGCAGTTCAAGACTAGCGGGATTCCCTTATAATACCCGGTACTTC.

This clonotype appeared a single time. The chain couples TRBV28 to TRBJ2-7; no clear D. Germline V lookup: CDR1 MDHEN, CDR2 SYDVKM. V gave up 6 bases and J gave up 0 bases, with 12 bases separating them. CDR3 size: 14 residues. In DNA, the CDR3 is TGTGCCAGCAGGATCCGGGCCGGCTCCTACGAGCAGTACTTC. It codes for CASRIRAGSYEQYF.

The count of this clonotype is one. This chain uses TRBV5-1 with TRBJ1-3; D is uncertain. Germline CDR1 is SGHRS and CDR2 is YFSETQ. Deletions cut 0 bases from V and 2 bases from J, with 12 bases between. The CDR3 loop spans 16 amino acids. The CDR3 nucleotides are TGCGCCAGCAGCTTGGCCGTTGGACCCACTGGAAACACCATATATTTT. This encodes CASSLAVGPTGNTIYF.

The rearrangement uses TRBV24-1 and TRBJ1-2; no clear D. V lost 4 bases and J lost 2, with 10 bases in between. In germline, CDR1 is KGHDR, CDR2 SFDVKD. The CDR3 is 14 amino acids. The CDR3 region has the DNA TGTGCCACCAGTGACCAGGACCGGAACTATGGCTACACCTTC. It codes for CATSDQDRNYGYTF.

V and J are TRBV3-1 and TRBJ2-7, with TRBD1 matching 7 bases. With 4 bases clipped from V and 5 bases from J, the junction kept 5 bases outside the gene matches. The V gene's germline CDR1 is LGHDT and CDR2 YNNKEL (reference sequence). This CDR3 comprises 13 residues. The CDR3 protein is CASSPTGQDEQYF. The CDR3 nucleotides are TGTGCCAGCAGCCCCACCGGACAGGACGAGCAGTACTTC.

This chain links TRBV30 with TRBJ2-5, with TRBD1 matching 8 bases. The junction had 4 bases not matched to a gene; V was cut back by 2 bases and J by 5 bases. CDR3 length equals 13 residues. Germline assignment: CDR1 GTSNPN and CDR2 SVGIG (reference sequence). The CDR3 here is CAWSTRQGETQYF. The CDR3 bases are TGTGCCTGGAGTACACGACAGGGGGAGACCCAGTACTTC.

In its sample, this clonotype was seen a few times. The chain has TRBV3-1 and TRBJ2-7; D unresolved. The V end lost 1 base, the J end lost 2 bases, and 9 bases lay between the germline ends. CDR1 and CDR2 (germline): LGHDT, YNNKEL (reference sequence). This CDR3 has 14 residues. In DNA form, the CDR3 reads TGTGCCAGCAGCCAAGCCGGGCTGCCCTACGAGCAGTACTTC. Encoded protein: CASSQAGLPYEQYF.

The chain is built from TRBV27 and TRBJ1-2, with D maybe TRBD1 (5 bases). Trimming pared 6 bases from V and 8 bases from J, leaving 19 bases between. CDR1 and CDR2 from the germline V gene are MNHEY and SMNVEV (reference sequence). The CDR3 covers 14 residues. The CDR3 nucleotides are TGTGCCAGCAGCGACCGCAGGGAGAAGAGGGGCTACACCTTC. This encodes CASSDRREKRGYTF.

This clonotype was seen just once. V is TRBV4-2 and J is TRBJ2-7, with 7 bases aligning to TRBD1. Germline V gene lookup returns CDR1 LGHNA and CDR2 YNFKEQ. The V gene end was trimmed by 1 base and the J gene end by 0 bases; junction bases not matched to a gene: 3. The CDR3 is 15 amino acids. For the CDR3, the DNA is TGTGCCAGCAGCCAAGGTACAGGGGACTCCTACGAGCAGTACTTC. This gives the protein CASSQGTGDSYEQYF.

This clonotype was seen a single time. The V gene is TRBV11-2, the J gene TRBJ1-2; TRBD1 might be the D (6 bases). Per the germline V gene, CDR1 is SGHAT and CDR2 is FQNNGV. V lost 5 bases, J lost 3 bases, and 19 bases lay in between. The CDR3 runs to 16 residues. CDR3 loop: CASSPRAGGADYGYTF. In DNA form, the CDR3 reads TGTGCCAGCAGCCCCCGAGCCGGGGGCGCAGACTATGGCTACACCTTC.

The chain uses TRBV20-1 and TRBJ1-5; TRBD1 agrees at 8 bases. V was clipped by 6 bases and J by 2 bases; unmatched bases: 9. This CDR3 contains 15 residues. Germline V gene lookup returns CDR1 DFQATT and CDR2 SNEGSKA (reference sequence). CDR3 sequence: CSAFKGQGGNQPQHF. The CDR3 nucleotides read TGCAGTGCCTTTAAAGGACAGGGCGGCAATCAGCCCCAGCATTTT.

In its sample, this clonotype was seen once. V is TRBV4-2 and J is TRBJ2-6; the D gene is possibly TRBD2 (6 bases). This CDR3 has 15 residues. V was clipped by 5 bases and J by 2 bases, with 10 bases between them. Germline assignment: CDR1 LGHNA and CDR2 YNFKEQ. Here the CDR3 reads CASSFPGAGANVLTF. The CDR3, as DNA: TGTGCCAGCAGCTTCCCGGGAGCTGGGGCCAACGTCCTGACTTTC.

This chain joins TRBV30 and TRBJ2-5; 7 bases line up with TRBD1. CDR3 length: 14 amino acids. Germline assignment: CDR1 GTSNPN and CDR2 SVGIG (reference sequence). J gave up 5 bases and V 3 bases, and 9 bases lay outside the gene matches. CDR3 residues: CAWSRNRGEETQYF. The CDR3 nucleotides read TGTGCCTGGAGCAGAAACAGGGGTGAGGAGACCCAGTACTTC.

This clonotype was found a few times. The chain recombines TRBV9 with TRBJ2-3; 7 bases fit TRBD1. The CDR3 has 14 residues. Losses at the gene ends were 1 base for V and 4 bases for J; bases not matched to a gene: 3. Germline V gene sequence: CDR1 SGDLS, CDR2 YYNGEE. The CDR3 sequence is CASSVLGGPDTQYF. Here the CDR3 DNA reads TGTGCCAGCAGCGTACTAGGGGGCCCAGATACGCAGTATTTT.

This chain joins TRBV28 and TRBJ2-3; D possibly corresponds to TRBD1 (5 bases). From germline, CDR1 is MDHEN and CDR2 SYDVKM. The CDR3 length is 15 residues. V was clipped by 6 bases and J by 5 bases, with 18 bases between them. CDR3: CASSPRAGLGDTQYF. The CDR3 nucleotides are TGTGCCAGCAGCCCTAGGGCAGGGCTTGGAGATACGCAGTATTTT. Together with reference TRBV28 and TRBJ2-3, the CDR3 gives the full variable domain: DVKVTQSSRYLVKRTGEKVFLECVQDMDHENMFWYRQDPGLGLRLIYFSYDVKMKEKGDIPEGYSVSREKKERFSLILESASTNQTSMYLCASSPRAGLGDTQYFGPGTRLTVL.

The chain has TRBV27 and TRBJ2-5; unclear D gene. CDR3 length equals 16 residues. CDR1 and CDR2 from the germline V gene are MNHEY and SMNVEV (reference sequence). V lost 1 base and J 5 bases, leaving 17 bases between the germline ends. CDR3 coding DNA: TGTGCCAGCAGTTTATTTAGCCAGGTCCCCACGGAGACCCAGTACTTC. The encoded protein is CASSLFSQVPTETQYF.

The chain carries TRBV20-1 and TRBJ2-7; TRBD2 matches 7 bases. The CDR3 extends over 13 amino acids. V dropped 5 bases and J dropped 6; count of bases not matched to a gene: 10. CDR1 and CDR2 (germline): DFQATT, SNEGSKA (reference sequence). The CDR3 reads CSAQRTSGGEQYF. In DNA, the CDR3 is TGCAGTGCTCAACGGACTAGTGGGGGCGAGCAGTACTTC.

The rearrangement links TRBV3-1 to TRBJ1-5; no clear D. Germline lookup yields CDR1 LGHDT and CDR2 YNNKEL (reference sequence). There are 14 residues in the CDR3. V was clipped by 3 bases and J by 6 bases, with 12 bases between them. This CDR3 reads CASSHPGGAQPQHF. For the CDR3, the DNA is TGTGCCAGCAGCCACCCCGGTGGAGCTCAGCCCCAGCATTTT.

V and J are TRBV10-3 and TRBJ2-3, with D possibly TRBD1 on 7 matching bases. CDR3 length: 15 amino acids. The germline gives CDR1 ENHRY, CDR2 SYGVKD. The V end was cut by 9 bases, the J end by 2 bases, with 18 bases between. The CDR3 loop reads CAIGGFGGDTDTQYF. The CDR3 bases are TGTGCCATAGGGGGCTTCGGCGGGGACACAGATACGCAGTATTTT.

The genes are TRBV5-1 and TRBJ2-1; D call uncertain. The CDR3 is made up of 14 amino acids. The V gene lost 2 bases and the J gene lost 10 bases, with 16 bases spanning the gap. CDR1 is SGHRS, CDR2 YFSETQ, per germline. The CDR3 bases are TGCGCCAGCAGCTTTAGCCTCAAAAAGGAGGAGCAGTTCTTC. It is translated as CASSFSLKKEEQFF. The variable domain in full, completed from reference TRBV5-1 and TRBJ2-1, reads KAGVTQTPRYLIKTRGQQVTLSCSPISGHRSVSWYQQTPGQGLQFLFEYFSETQRNKGNFPGRFSGRQFSNSRSEMNVSTLELGDSALYLCASSFSLKKEEQFFGPGTRLTVL.

The V call is TRBV7-9, the J call TRBJ1-3; TRBD1 might be the D (5 bases). Germline CDR1 SEHNR, CDR2 FQNEAQ (reference sequence). This CDR3 comprises 14 residues. V lost 5 bases, J lost 14 bases, and 22 bases lay in between. The CDR3 here is CASSLGVQRTSLYF. The DNA for the CDR3 is TGTGCCAGCAGCCTAGGGGTCCAGCGGACGAGCTTATATTTT.

This chain uses TRBV4-1 with TRBJ1-2; the D is unclear. The CDR3 spans 13 residues. The germline CDR1 and CDR2 sequences are MGHRA and YSYEKL. V was shortened by 1 base and J by 4 bases, with 7 bases between the two germline ends. The CDR3, as DNA: TGCGCCAGCAGCCAAGGAAGTTTCTATGGCTACACCTTC. Translating it yields CASSQGSFYGYTF.

V usage is TRBV28 and J usage is TRBJ1-2, with 9 bases that match TRBD1. There are 14 residues in the CDR3. J gave up 4 bases and V 3 bases, and 3 bases lay outside the gene matches. Germline CDR1 reads MDHEN; CDR2 reads SYDVKM. CDR3 amino acids: CASSLGQGPYGYTF. As DNA, the CDR3 is TGTGCCAGCAGTTTGGGACAGGGCCCCTATGGCTACACCTTC.

The rearrangement joins TRBV2 to TRBJ2-7, with D possibly TRBD2 on 6 matching bases. Germline CDR1 SNHLY, CDR2 FYNNEI. The CDR3 covers 14 residues. Trimming left V 4 bases short and J 5 bases short, with 15 bases between. The CDR3: CASSVDGRGHEQYF. The CDR3 DNA sequence: TGTGCCAGCAGTGTGGACGGGAGAGGCCACGAGCAGTACTTC.

The J gene is TRBJ2-7, the V gene TRBV5-6; D may be TRBD1 or TRBD2 (5 bases each). This CDR3 region has 14 residues. The germline CDR1 and CDR2 sequences are SGHDT and YYEEEE. V was clipped by 4 bases and J by 2 bases, with 13 bases between them. DNA of the CDR3: TGTGCCAGCAGCCGGGACCTCAAAGCCTACGAGCAGTACTTC. Translation gives CASSRDLKAYEQYF.

This clonotype appeared a single time. This chain links TRBV5-1 with TRBJ2-3, with D uncertain. The CDR3 consists of 16 residues. CDR1 and CDR2 (germline): SGHRS, YFSETQ. V lost 0 bases and J lost 6, with 17 bases in between. The CDR3 DNA sequence: TGCGCCAGCAGCTTGGCTCCGCCTCTCCTTGGGGATACGCAGTATTTT. Protein: CASSLAPPLLGDTQYF.

This chain joins TRBV29-1 and TRBJ2-7; possibly TRBD2 for D (6 bases). The CDR3 length is 15 residues. Trimming removed 0 bases at V and 6 bases at J, with 18 bases between. Per the germline V gene, CDR1 is SQVTM and CDR2 is ANQGSEA. CDR3 protein: CSVEDQGWDGGEQYF. CDR3 DNA: TGCAGCGTTGAAGATCAGGGATGGGACGGGGGCGAGCAGTACTTC.

The chain recombines TRBV20-1 with TRBJ2-1; no firm D call. V was shortened by 3 bases and J by 7 bases, with 13 bases between the two germline ends. The CDR3 is 13 residues long. The germline V gene encodes CDR1 DFQATT and CDR2 SNEGSKA (reference sequence). CDR3 sequence reads: CSASIFVVNEQFF. CDR3 coding DNA: TGCAGTGCTAGTATCTTTGTCGTAAATGAGCAGTTCTTC.

This clonotype was detected a few times. The V gene is TRBV7-2, the J gene TRBJ2-1, with D hard to call. V lost 3 bases, J lost 13 bases, and 10 bases lay in between. CDR3 length: 11 residues. Germline values: CDR1 SGHTA, CDR2 FQGNSA. CDR3 sequence (DNA): TGTGCCAGCAGCTTGTCCCGAAGCCAGTTCTTC. It encodes CASSLSRSQFF.

This clonotype has only one observation. V gene TRBV2 combines with J gene TRBJ2-1; D tentatively fits TRBD1 or TRBD2 (5 bases each). The germline V gene encodes CDR1 SNHLY and CDR2 FYNNEI. V gave up 3 bases and J gave up 4 bases, with 10 bases separating them. CDR3 length: 14 residues. The CDR3 sequence is CASSDFGGYNEQFF. The CDR3 nucleotides read TGTGCCAGCAGTGACTTTGGGGGTTACAATGAGCAGTTCTTC.